The rows below give T cell receptor beta chains drawn from one sample of a study of OX40 agonist ivuxolimab in advanced cancers. Using immunoSEQ multiplex PCR, the repertoire was profiled, and TCRdb retains in-frame clones only, with some absent. The sample has tens of thousands of clones, approximately 90% seen once. The sample was CD4+ or CD8+ T cells sorted from blood, taken in a trial of the OX40 agonist ivuxolimab. These receptors originate from an adult with an advanced solid tumor such as melanoma, head and neck, liver or kidney cancer. CDR3s include the opening cysteine and the closing phenylalanine or tryptophan.

V gene	CDR3 protein
TRBV7-8	CASTLIGASSLGGEQYF
TRBV18	CASSLAGGNEQFF
TRBV28	CASSTGSEGGPNHEQYF
TRBV4-3	CASSQDHSGVNNQPQHF
TRBV30	CAWSGPGGERSEGYEQYF
TRBV30	CAWRQNYGYTF
TRBV11-2	CASSLGGQETQYF
TRBV7-9	CASSSYSGGQDYGYTF
TRBV21-1	CASLLPGTGKYF
TRBV11-3	CASSSGPLDEGYTF
TRBV10-2	CASQSQGNQPQHF
TRBV10-2	CASLSSPTGLNTEAFF
TRBV6-5	CASSWGEGRQETQYF
TRBV7-3	CASSLMGPSTTYNEQFF
TRBV5-4	CASSLEGYQETQYF
TRBV5-1	CASTDSISDEQYF
TRBV28	CASLAPEGYTF
TRBV7-6	CASSQVANEQFF
TRBV7-6	CASSSGNTIYF
TRBV6-1	CASSGDQGVAYEQYF
TRBV6-1	CASSEPMREGDEQYF
TRBV5-6	CASSREGAGELFF
TRBV28	CASRLPMVRGGVKGETQYF
TRBV9	CASSPSGGWTEAFF
TRBV2	CASSEFSARTDTQYF
TRBV28	CASSWDSKDTQYF
TRBV11-2	CASSYNRGAYTEAFF
TRBV7-2	CASSLQVGGGNEKLFF
TRBV5-1	CASSLFPAGETTDTQYF
TRBV7-9	CASSLVGQGLSQETQYF
TRBV5-6	CASSDGTSGSYNEQFF
TRBV27	CASSLCCPGAQPRKQFF
TRBV5-5	CASSLRFVTDTQYF
TRBV7-9	CASSLGQASTDTQYF
TRBV2	CASSELRHTSGRISYEQYF
TRBV27	CASSLAGETQYF
TRBV5-1	CASSLNTGVYNEQFF
TRBV7-8	CASSFGSHEQYF
TRBV4-1	CASSVIQNTGELFF
TRBV28	CASSFEETQYF